This TCR beta chain originates from a study of T cell repertoires in cytomegalovirus infection. Across the whole study: Based on public TCR beta signatures, there were indications of CMV infection and of a matching HLA type. Findings and limits, study-wide: HLA-C-restricted CMV clonotypes gave the most frequent clonotype in two of eight donors.

TCRdb re-called the reads through MiXCR, storing one row per CDR3 protein. Among about 830,000 distinct CDR3 sequences, around a third were seen once, and the ten largest hold roughly 12%. On this clonotype itself: Its target is unknown.

This CDR3 contains 17 residues. Germline V CDR1 and CDR2: SNHLY, FYNNEI. Losses at the gene ends were 5 bases for V and 0 bases for J; bases not matched to a gene: 7. The chain combines TRBV2 with TRBJ1-4; TRBD1 matches 9 bases. The clonotype was recovered from a human donor in good health (CMV status not recorded). Some clones in this sample may be carry-over from other donors' samples. The sequencing used cultured CD8+ T cells from PBMCs, collected from culture after CMV antigen stimulation. CDR3: CASSRDRAIATNEKLFF. The CDR3 DNA reads as TGTGCCAGCAGTCGGGACAGGGCGATTGCAACTAATGAAAAACTGTTTTTT.